This T cell receptor beta chain was captured in a study of regulatory T cells in long-lasting Graves disease. Study summary: Over 5 years on antithyroid drugs plus positive TSH receptor antibodies marked Graves' disease as persistent.

To make TCR beta libraries, researchers used iRepertoire HTBI primers and Arm-PCR of CDR3 regions. TCRdb re-called the multiplex PCR reads through MiXCR, storing one row per CDR3 protein. Of about 400,000 distinct CDR3 sequences listed, around 21% are singletons. This clonotype was counted ten times or more. Time point described: persistent/refractory GD, antithyroid drugs over 5 years with positive TRAb. Isolated PBMC RNA provided the starting material for the TCR library. The length of the CDR3 is 13 residues. Per germline, CDR1 MNHNS and CDR2 SASEGT. V lost 3 bases, J lost 6 bases, and 9 bases lay in between.

This specimen was peripheral blood mononuclear cells (PBMCs), taken when the disease was refractory, from a patient treated with antithyroid drugs. This receptor was obtained from a female donor with Graves disease. The V and J genes are TRBV6-1 and TRBJ1-5; TRBD1 is a possible D gene (5 bases). CDR3 amino acids: CASSDRDRQPQHF. In DNA form, the CDR3 reads TGTGCCAGCAGTGACAGGGATCGTCAGCCCCAGCATTTT.